A single sample is the source of the 10 T cell receptor beta chains below, sequenced in a study of CD8+CD57+ T cells in acquired aplastic anemia. Genomic DNA provided the template from which TCR beta VDJ and CDR3 profiles were obtained. TCRdb re-derived calls from the reads in MiXCR, one entry per CDR3 protein. The sample has 150,000 to 180,000 distinct CDR3 sequences; around half are singletons. Sequenced patients had shown CD8+CD57+ cell expansion by flow cytometry. Sequenced material: sorted CD4+, CD8+, or CD8+CD57+ T cells (not recorded which) from PBMCs. The receptors were sampled from a human donor with aplastic anemia.

In its sample, this clonotype was seen a few times. The chain employs TRBV15 and TRBJ2-7; tentative D call: TRBD2 (6 bases). This CDR3 has 15 residues. Germline V lookup: CDR1 LNHNV, CDR2 YYDKDF (reference sequence). V shed 3 bases and J shed 1 base, with 13 bases lying between them. The CDR3 DNA follows: TGTGCCACCAGCAGTTTTCTCGGGAGTTCCTACGAGCAGTACTTC. As protein: CATSSFLGSSYEQYF.

This clonotype has just one count. The J gene is TRBJ1-2, the V gene TRBV6-1; D is undetermined. There are 15 residues in the CDR3. V lost 7 bases to trimming and J lost 0 bases, with 15 bases between them. Germline V lookup: CDR1 MNHNS, CDR2 SASEGT. Here the CDR3 DNA reads TGTGCCAGCACCCCTATGGTGTCAGCTAACTATGGCTACACCTTC. Translating it yields CASTPMVSANYGYTF.

The chain has TRBV5-1 and TRBJ2-1, with 9 bases fitting TRBD1. Trimming removed 4 bases from V and 2 bases from J; junction bases left unmatched: 7. CDR1 and CDR2 (germline): SGHRS, YFSETQ. The CDR3 runs 16 residues. CDR3 sequence: CASSPARTGAYNEQFF. The CDR3 nucleotides read TGCGCCAGCAGCCCTGCCAGGACAGGGGCCTACAATGAGCAGTTCTTC.

This clonotype was found many times. DNA of the CDR3: TGCGCCAGCAGCCCGGCCGTGTGGGCAACTAATGAAAAACTGTTTTTT. Translation: CASSPAVWATNEKLFF. This sequence joins TRBV5-1 and TRBJ1-4; the D is unclear. Per germline, CDR1 SGHRS and CDR2 YFSETQ. This CDR3 has 16 residues. The V end lost 4 bases, the J end lost 0 bases, and 13 bases lay between the germline ends.

This clonotype has just a few counts. The chain uses TRBV5-1 and TRBJ2-5, with TRBD2 identical over 12 bases. Trimming cost V 0 bases and J 5 bases; bases outside gene matches: 8. The CDR3 runs 17 residues. Germline CDR1 SGHRS, CDR2 YFSETQ. The CDR3 sequence: CASSLGLAGAPLETQYF. The CDR3 DNA sequence: TGCGCCAGCAGCTTGGGACTAGCGGGGGCCCCACTGGAGACCCAGTACTTC.

The J gene is TRBJ2-7, the V gene TRBV10-3, with a possible D match to TRBD1 (7 bases). The germline V gene has CDR1 ENHRY and CDR2 SYGVKD. Trimming took off 7 bases at V and 6 bases at J, with 13 bases between the two ends. The CDR3 runs to 12 residues. The DNA for the CDR3 is TGTGCCATCATTAGACAGGGAGGCGAGCAGTACTTC. The encoded protein is CAIIRQGGEQYF.

This sequence joins TRBV15 and TRBJ2-7; D might be TRBD1 (7 bases). CDR1 LNHNV and CDR2 YYDKDF come from the germline V gene (reference sequence). This CDR3 has 15 amino acids. V gave up 5 bases and J gave up 2 bases, with 16 bases separating them. The CDR3 loop reads CATSGMRDSPYEQYF. In DNA, the CDR3 is TGTGCCACCAGCGGAATGCGGGACAGCCCCTACGAGCAGTACTTC.

This clonotype was found once. Here the CDR3 omits its conserved ending phenylalanine or tryptophan, so a read error is the likely source. The DNA is omitted, as the CDR3 cannot be located on it reliably, and the CDR3 follows TCRdb's listing. The CDR3 loop reads CASTGLSYNEQSS. J is TRBJ2-1 and V is TRBV19; TRBD2, the table's D call, was not compared with the DNA. The length of the CDR3 is 13 amino acids, counting both ends. Germline-derived CDR1 and CDR2 are LNHDA and SQIVND (reference sequence).

Concerning this clonotype itself: The missing conserved phenylalanine or tryptophan at the end of this CDR3 makes a read error likely. J is TRBJ2-5 and V is TRBV7-9; 12 bases fit TRBD2. Germline assignment: CDR1 SEHNR and CDR2 FQNEAQ (reference sequence). CDR3 length: 17 residues. The CDR3 DNA reads TGCGCCAGCAGCCCGGATACTAGCGGGGGGCCGGATGAGACCCAGTACCTC. The encoded protein is CASSPDTSGGPDETQYL.

The chain carries TRBV7-9 and TRBJ1-1; D is uncertain. Trimming took 1 base from V and 4 from J, leaving 7 bases between them. Germline loops: CDR1 SEHNR, CDR2 FQNEAQ (reference sequence). The CDR3 loop spans 13 amino acids. The CDR3 coding sequence is TGTGCCAGCAGCTTAGGGTCCAGCACTGAAGCTTTCTTT. It translates to CASSLGSSTEAFF.